The rows below give T cell receptor beta chains drawn from one sample of a study of shared clonotypes between healthy human individuals. Only in-frame clones appear in the TCRdb table, and some are missing; sequencing was by immunoSEQ multiplex PCR. The sample has some 2,500,000 clones, 85% to 95% seen once. The sample taken for sequencing was naive CD4+ T cells from PBMCs. All receptors come from a man between 18 and 35 years old in good health. Some clones in this sample may be carry-over from other donors' samples. The CDR3 runs from the conserved cysteine through the conserved F or W. The D gene is left open where the match is weak. Only some rows state a clone size, as once, few, many or a class for expanded clones.

TRBV5-1	NA	TRBJ2-1	NA	TGCGCCAGCAGCCTCGGGATCAACAATGAGCAGTTCTTC	CASSLGINNEQFF
TRBV7-9	NA	TRBJ2-1	NA	TGTGCCAGCAGCTTTCAGGGGGAGGTTTACAATGAGCAGTTCTTC	CASSFQGEVYNEQFF
TRBV27	NA	TRBJ2-7	NA	TGTGCCAGCAGTTTAAATGAGGTTTACGAGCAGTACTTC	CASSLNEVYEQYF
TRBV7-9	TRBD1	TRBJ1-1	NA	TGTGCCAGCGACCGACAGGGGGCGGGGACTGAAGCTTTCTTT	CASDRQGAGTEAFF
TRBV19	NA	TRBJ2-3	NA	TGTGCCAGTAGTATAGATAAGGCCTCAGATACGCAGTATTTT	CASSIDKASDTQYF
TRBV7-2	NA	TRBJ1-5	NA	TGTGCCAGCAGCTCGACAGGCAGCAATCAGCCCCAGCATTTT	CASSSTGSNQPQHF
TRBV5-4	TRBD2	TRBJ2-2	NA	TGTGCCAGCAGCTTGGCTAGCGGGAGCTCCGGGGAGCTGTTTTTT	CASSLASGSSGELFF
TRBV6-4	NA	TRBJ2-3	NA	TGTGCCAGCAGTGACGGGGAGAAGCATACGCAGTATTTT	CASSDGEKHTQYF
TRBV28	TRBD1	TRBJ2-6	NA	TGTGCCAGCAGTTCCGGGACAGGGGGCTCTGGGGCCAACGTCCTGACTTTC	CASSSGTGGSGANVLTF
TRBV5-4	TRBD1	TRBJ1-3	NA	TGTGCCAGCAGCTCGACAGGGGCTGGAAACACCATATATTTT	CASSSTGAGNTIYF
TRBV19	TRBD2	TRBJ2-1	NA	TGTGCCAGTAGAACCAGCGGGAGGGCCTGGTATGAGCAGTTCTTC	CASRTSGRAWYEQFF
TRBV28	NA	TRBJ2-2	once	TGTGCCAGCAGTTTAGGTCTAACCGGGGAGCTGTTTTTT	CASSLGLTGELFF
TRBV18	TRBD2	TRBJ2-2	once	TGTGCCAGCTCACCACGGATTAGCGGGGCGAACACCGGGGAGCTGTTTTTT	CASSPRISGANTGELFF
TRBV6-5	NA	TRBJ1-1	NA	TGTGCCAGCAGTTACCCAGGGCTGAGCACTGAAGCTTTCTTT	CASSYPGLSTEAFF
TRBV28	TRBD2	TRBJ2-3	NA	TGTGCCAGCCGCTCGGGGGGGGTCACAGATACGCAGTATTTT	CASRSGGVTDTQYF